The 21 T cell receptor beta chains below were found in one sample sequenced in a study of T cell repertoires in cytomegalovirus infection. Each CDR3 protein is one row after TCRdb ran MiXCR on the reads. The profile shows a few hundred thousand distinct CDR3 sequences, 30% to 40% of them singletons. Their antigen targets remain unknown. The sequenced sample was cultured PBMCs, obtained from culture after CMV antigen stimulation. Receptors were obtained from a human donor in good health (CMV status not recorded). Some clones in this sample may be carry-over from other donors' samples.

The chain is built from TRBV6-2 or TRBV6-3 and TRBJ2-1; 7 bases are shared with TRBD2. The CDR3 runs to 15 residues. Per the germline V gene, CDR1 is MNHEY and CDR2 is SVGEGT. The ends lost 6 bases at V and 6 bases at J; junction bases unmatched: 11. The CDR3 loop reads CASRPGGPGFNEQFF. CDR3 nucleotides: TGTGCCAGCAGGCCGGGAGGACCTGGATTCAATGAGCAGTTCTTC.

This chain joins TRBV7-8 and TRBJ2-1; unclear D gene. From germline, CDR1 is SGHVS and CDR2 FQNEAQ. The length of the CDR3 is 16 residues. The V gene lost 3 bases and the J gene lost 7 bases, with 19 bases spanning the gap. The CDR3 loop is CASSFADRSLGNEQFF. The CDR3 DNA sequence: TGTGCCAGCAGCTTCGCAGACCGCTCCCTAGGAAATGAGCAGTTCTTC.

A few counts support this clonotype. This chain links TRBV7-6 with TRBJ1-1; no clear D gene. The CDR3 is made up of 13 amino acids. CDR1 and CDR2 from the germline V gene are SGHVS and FNYEAQ. Trimming removed 0 bases from V and 8 bases from J, with 10 bases in between. The chain's CDR3 is CASSLAGSAEAFF. The CDR3 bases are TGTGCCAGCAGCTTAGCGGGGTCGGCGGAAGCTTTCTTT. Full variable domain (outside the CDR3, taken from reference TRBV7-6 and TRBJ1-1): GAGVSQSPRYKVTKRGQDVALRCDPISGHVSLYWYRQALGQGPEFLTYFNYEAQQDKSGLPNDRFSAERPEGSISTLTIQRTEQRDSAMYRCASSLAGSAEAFFGQGTRLTVV.

There are a few counts of this clonotype. This sequence joins TRBV6-6 and TRBJ1-1; 8 nucleotides line up with TRBD1. The CDR3 runs 15 residues. V was pared by 3 bases and J by 1 base, with 4 bases of the junction left unmatched. CDR1 is MNHNY and CDR2 is SVGAGI in the germline V gene (reference sequence). CDR3 protein: CASSYTGTGNTEAFF. The CDR3 DNA is TGTGCCAGCAGTTATACCGGGACAGGGAACACTGAAGCTTTCTTT.

This clonotype appeared a few times. The genes are TRBV28 and TRBJ1-2, with 9 bases lining up with TRBD1. Germline CDR1 reads MDHEN; CDR2 reads SYDVKM. CDR3 size: 18 residues. The ends lost 5 bases at V and 5 bases at J; junction bases unmatched: 18. The CDR3: CASSLTRTGELMDYGYTF. In DNA, the CDR3 is TGTGCCAGCAGTCTTACGAGGACAGGGGAACTGATGGATTATGGCTACACCTTC.

This clonotype was seen ten or more times. The V and J genes are TRBV2 and TRBJ1-2, with unresolved D. Germline loops: CDR1 SNHLY, CDR2 FYNNEI. Trimming pared 4 bases from V and 7 bases from J, leaving 10 bases between. There are 12 residues in the CDR3. The CDR3 is CASSASESGYTF. The CDR3, as DNA: TGTGCCAGCAGTGCATCCGAGAGTGGCTACACCTTC.

This clonotype was picked up many times. The chain recombines TRBV12-3 or TRBV12-4 with TRBJ2-3; TRBD1 agrees at 8 bases. The CDR3 sequence is 14 residues long. Losses at the gene ends were 11 bases for V and 0 bases for J; bases not matched to a gene: 7. CDR3 sequence reads: CAAGGGLSTDTQYF. The CDR3 bases are TGTGCCGCAGGGGGCGGACTTAGCACAGATACGCAGTATTTT.

This clonotype was detected only a few times. The chain recombines TRBV6-1 with TRBJ2-7, with a tentative D call TRBD1 (6 bases). Between the trimmed V and J ends, which lost 7 bases and 6 bases, there was a span of 19 bases. CDR3 length equals 14 residues. The germline V gene has CDR1 MNHNS and CDR2 SASEGT. The CDR3 loop reads CASKEMRGTREQYF. In DNA, the CDR3 is TGTGCCAGCAAAGAAATGAGGGGGACGCGCGAGCAGTACTTC.

This clonotype was recorded a few times. This chain joins TRBV5-1 and TRBJ2-2; D not certain. V lost 0 bases and J lost 0, with 6 bases in between. There are 15 residues in the CDR3. Looked up from germline, CDR1 is SGHRS and CDR2 is YFSETQ. CDR3 protein: CASSLGAPNTGELFF. The CDR3 region has the DNA TGCGCCAGCAGCTTGGGTGCGCCGAACACCGGGGAGCTGTTTTTT.

This clonotype was observed at least ten times. This chain joins TRBV25-1 and TRBJ1-6; TRBD1 might be the D (6 bases). Looked up from germline, CDR1 is MGHDK and CDR2 is SYGVNS. This CDR3 comprises 14 residues. V was trimmed by 8 bases and J by 7 bases, leaving 15 bases between them. The CDR3, as DNA: TGTGCCAGCGACGGGGGCAGGTCAAATTCACCCCTCCACTTT. Amino acids: CASDGGRSNSPLHF.

The chain links TRBV4-1 to TRBJ2-1, with 7 bases that match TRBD2. Germline V gene data show CDR1 as MGHRA and CDR2 as YSYEKL. The length of the CDR3 is 18 residues. After removal of 3 bases from V and 5 bases from J, the junction contained 16 bases not matched to a gene. The CDR3 region is CASSQKLLTGTNNNEQFF. CDR3 in DNA: TGCGCCAGCAGCCAGAAACTTCTTACCGGGACTAATAACAATGAGCAGTTCTTC.

The V and J genes are TRBV27 and TRBJ1-4; 7 bases line up with TRBD1. The trim removed 3 bases at V and 8 bases at J, leaving 9 bases unmatched. CDR1 and CDR2 (germline): MNHEY, SMNVEV (reference sequence). The CDR3 spans 15 residues. The CDR3 protein is CASSFYGQDSEKLFF. The CDR3 nucleotides are TGTGCCAGCAGTTTCTATGGACAGGATTCCGAAAAACTGTTTTTT.

This clonotype was observed a handful of times. The chain joins TRBV19 to TRBJ2-1, with 10 bases lining up with TRBD2. Trimming took 10 bases from V and 10 from J; bases not matched to a gene: 4. Germline V lookup: CDR1 LNHDA, CDR2 SQIVND (reference sequence). This CDR3 has 11 residues. The CDR3 DNA follows: TGTGCCACTCATAGCGGGAGGGAGCAGTTCTTC. Translation: CATHSGREQFF.

The chain has TRBV19 and TRBJ1-1; possible D gene TRBD1, 6 bases. Trimming pared 3 bases from V and 2 bases from J, leaving 10 bases between. CDR1 is LNHDA, CDR2 SQIVND, per germline (reference sequence). There are 14 residues in the CDR3. In DNA, the CDR3 is TGTGCCAGTAGTATGGGGGGGACAAACACTGAAGCTTTCTTT. This encodes CASSMGGTNTEAFF.

This sequence joins TRBV19 and TRBJ1-2; 7 bases line up with TRBD1. The trim removed 1 base at V and 7 bases at J, leaving 9 bases unmatched. Germline V CDR1 and CDR2: LNHDA, SQIVND (reference sequence). This CDR3 is 15 amino acids long. CDR3 protein: CASSIGENRGSGYTF. The CDR3 nucleotides are TGTGCCAGTAGTATAGGCGAGAACAGGGGTAGTGGCTACACCTTC.

This chain uses TRBV28 with TRBJ2-5, with 7 bases aligning to TRBD1. The CDR3 has 17 amino acids. Germline lookup yields CDR1 MDHEN and CDR2 SYDVKM. V lost 7 bases and J lost 0; bases outside the gene matches: 14. For the CDR3, the DNA is TGTGCCAGCACCGTAAATTTGGGACAGCCGTACCAAGAGACCCAGTACTTC. Its protein is CASTVNLGQPYQETQYF.

The chain joins TRBV6-2 or TRBV6-3 to TRBJ2-1; 7 bases match TRBD1. Per germline, CDR1 MNHEY and CDR2 SVGEGT. The V gene end was trimmed by 8 bases and the J gene end by 5 bases; junction bases not matched to a gene: 12. The CDR3 is 15 residues long. CDR3 residues: CASSGAGTVNNEQFF. In DNA, the CDR3 is TGTGCCAGCTCTGGCGCAGGGACAGTTAACAATGAGCAGTTCTTC.

This clonotype showed up just a few times. This chain uses TRBV6-6 with TRBJ1-3; 7 nucleotides agree with TRBD1. V trimming: 6 bases; J trimming: 2 bases; junction bases outside the gene matches: 1. The CDR3 consists of 13 residues. Germline V gives CDR1 MNHNY, CDR2 SVGAGI (reference sequence). CDR3 bases: TGTGCCAGCAGAGACAGGGCTGGAAACACCATATATTTT. Encoded protein: CASRDRAGNTIYF.

The table lists this clonotype with a few counts. The V gene is TRBV28, the J gene TRBJ2-5, with 7 nucleotides matching TRBD2. CDR3 size: 14 residues. The V gene's germline CDR1 is MDHEN and CDR2 SYDVKM. Losses at the gene ends were 10 bases for V and 2 bases for J; bases not matched to a gene: 10. CDR3 nucleotide sequence: TGTGCCACACAAAGCGCGGGAGAACAAGAGACCCAGTACTTC. Encoded protein: CATQSAGEQETQYF.

The chain joins TRBV12-3 or TRBV12-4 to TRBJ2-1; no clear D. Trimming took off 7 bases at V and 5 bases at J, with 15 bases between the two ends. The CDR3 totals 14 residues. The CDR3 loop reads CASTILAYDNEQFF. DNA for the CDR3: TGTGCCAGCACTATCCTGGCATATGACAATGAGCAGTTCTTC.

This clonotype was seen once. The rearrangement joins TRBV7-9 to TRBJ2-1, with D possibly matching TRBD2 (5 bases). The CDR3 consists of 15 residues. V was shortened by 5 bases and J by 3 bases, with 14 bases between the two germline ends. Germline CDR1 and CDR2: SEHNR and FQNEAQ (reference sequence). The CDR3 sequence is CASSPARGNYNEQFF. CDR3 DNA sequence: TGTGCCAGCAGCCCTGCACGAGGGAACTACAATGAGCAGTTCTTC.